The text below deals with one T cell receptor beta chain. The record originates from a study of Graves' ophthalmopathy and Graves' hyperthyroidism. Overall study context: At initial diagnosis, peripheral blood was obtained, and this preceded any treatment.

For repertoire sequencing, the TCR beta CDR3 regions were amplified from RNA transcripts. After a first-round RT-PCR with HTBI primers, a second-round multiplex PCR was run. TCRdb used MiXCR to reprocess the multiplex PCR reads, holding one entry per CDR3 protein. The profile shows 150,000 to 200,000 distinct CDR3 sequences, roughly 36% of them singletons. This CDR3 is 16 amino acids long. The germline V gene encodes CDR1 MNHNS and CDR2 SASEGT. Trimming cost V 4 bases and J 6 bases, with 19 bases left between them. Clinical symptoms, serum thyroxine, TRAb, thyroid ultrasound and orbital computed tomography were relied on for diagnosis.

The origin of this receptor is a man aged 25 to 45 with Graves' ophthalmopathy. J is TRBJ1-5 and V is TRBV6-1; TRBD1 might be the D (5 bases). Sequencing used peripheral blood. CDR3 loop: CASSGAPQGRGQPQHF. The CDR3 bases are TGTGCCAGCAGTGGCGCCCCGCAGGGAAGGGGTCAGCCCCAGCATTTT.